The TCR beta chain under discussion was sequenced for a study of T cell repertoires in cytomegalovirus infection. Background on the study: CMV epitopes used comprised recently identified HLA-C-restricted ones and well-studied HLA-B-restricted ones. Evidence of both CMV infection and a matching HLA type came from public TCR beta signatures. General study findings and limits: CMV-specific TCR beta clonotypes restricted by HLA-C were the ones dominating the ex vivo response.

Germline CDR1 LNHDA, CDR2 SQIVND (reference sequence). V lost 11 bases to trimming and J lost 2 bases, with 19 bases between them. The CDR3 covers 15 residues. TCRdb processed the reads anew with MiXCR; each CDR3 protein has one entry. The sample carries roughly 500,000 distinct CDR3 sequences, 30% to 40% recorded once. This clonotype was recorded a few times. The antigen is undetermined. The sample was cultured PBMCs, taken from culture after CMV antigen stimulation. The sequence derives from a human donor in good health (CMV status not recorded). Some clones in this sample may be carry-over from other donors' samples. The chain carries TRBV19 and TRBJ1-5, with D hard to call. The CDR3 loop is CASELRGPGNQPQHF. In nucleotides, the CDR3 is TGTGCCTCGGAACTAAGAGGGCCCGGCAATCAGCCCCAGCATTTT.